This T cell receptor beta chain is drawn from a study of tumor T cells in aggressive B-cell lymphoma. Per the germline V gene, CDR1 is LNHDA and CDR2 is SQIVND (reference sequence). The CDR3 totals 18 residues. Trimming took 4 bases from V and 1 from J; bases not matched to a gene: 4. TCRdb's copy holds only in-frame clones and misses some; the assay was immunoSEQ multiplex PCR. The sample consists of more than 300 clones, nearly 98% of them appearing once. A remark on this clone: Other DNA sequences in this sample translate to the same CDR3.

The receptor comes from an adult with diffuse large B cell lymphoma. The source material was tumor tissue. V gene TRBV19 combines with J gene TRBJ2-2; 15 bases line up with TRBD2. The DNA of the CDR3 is TGTGCCAGTAGTAGGGGGACTAGCGGGGGGTTGAACACCGGGGAGCTGTTTTTT. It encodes CASSRGTSGGLNTGELFF.